Listed below are T cell receptor beta chains from one sample, sequenced in a study of blood T cell repertoires in COVID-19. TCRdb keeps only in-frame clones here, not all; method: immunoSEQ multiplex PCR. The table shows roughly 91,000 clones, with around three quarters occurring only once. The specimen was peripheral blood. The receptor source for this set is a man between 70 and 80 years old with acute or convalescent COVID-19. CDR3s include the opening cysteine and the closing phenylalanine or tryptophan. Each record gives: clone size, V gene, J gene, D gene, CDR3 protein, CDR3 DNA. A D gene is named only where the DNA matches it firmly. Size values are once, few and many counts, or a class for expanded clones, and some rows have none.

abundance: NA
v_gene: TRBV28
j_gene: TRBJ1-5
d_gene: NA
CDR3aa: CASRPYFRDTTFVSNQPQHF
CDR3nt: TGTGCCAGCAGACCATATTTCCGGGACACTACGTTTGTCAGCAATCAGCCCCAGCATTTT

abundance: once
v_gene: TRBV7-3
j_gene: TRBJ2-3
d_gene: NA
CDR3aa: CASSPWGESTDTQYF
CDR3nt: TGTGCCAGCAGCCCGTGGGGGGAGAGCACAGATACGCAGTATTTT

abundance: few
v_gene: TRBV27
j_gene: TRBJ1-5
d_gene: TRBD1
CDR3aa: CASSPTGGGQPQHF
CDR3nt: TGTGCCAGCAGTCCTACAGGGGGTGGTCAGCCCCAGCATTTT

abundance: NA
v_gene: TRBV6-5
j_gene: TRBJ1-2
d_gene: NA
CDR3aa: CASSRQGTGYGYTF
CDR3nt: TGTGCCAGCAGTCGCCAGGGGACGGGCTATGGCTACACCTTC

abundance: NA
v_gene: TRBV7-2
j_gene: TRBJ1-3
d_gene: NA
CDR3aa: CASSLARPGASGNTIYF
CDR3nt: TGTGCCAGCAGCTTAGCGAGGCCAGGGGCCTCTGGAAACACCATATATTTT

abundance: once
v_gene: TRBV6-6
j_gene: TRBJ1-6
d_gene: NA
CDR3aa: CASSYSMEGTLSPLHF
CDR3nt: TGTGCCAGCAGTTACTCGATGGAGGGAACTCTATCACCCCTCCACTTT

abundance: NA
v_gene: TRBV30
j_gene: TRBJ2-5
d_gene: TRBD1
CDR3aa: CAWSAPGQGLTQYF
CDR3nt: TGTGCCTGGAGTGCCCCGGGACAGGGTTTGACCCAGTACTTC

abundance: NA
v_gene: TRBV7-3
j_gene: TRBJ2-5
d_gene: TRBD1
CDR3aa: CASSSTGGQETQYF
CDR3nt: TGTGCCAGCAGCTCGACAGGGGGCCAAGAGACCCAGTACTTC

abundance: NA
v_gene: TRBV5-4
j_gene: TRBJ2-5
d_gene: NA
CDR3aa: CASSFSLYQETQYF
CDR3nt: TGTGCCAGCAGCTTTTCGTTGTACCAAGAGACCCAGTACTTC

abundance: NA
v_gene: TRBV29-1
j_gene: TRBJ2-3
d_gene: NA
CDR3aa: CSSSSGRTDTQYF
CDR3nt: TGCAGCTCATCCTCGGGTCGCACAGATACGCAGTATTTT

abundance: NA
v_gene: TRBV11-3
j_gene: TRBJ2-2
d_gene: TRBD2
CDR3aa: CASSLGLADTGELFF
CDR3nt: TGTGCCAGCAGCTTAGGGCTAGCGGACACCGGGGAGCTGTTTTTT

abundance: NA
v_gene: TRBV5-4
j_gene: TRBJ2-2
d_gene: NA
CDR3aa: CASSLSTGNTGELFF
CDR3nt: TGTGCCAGCAGCTTGTCGACAGGGAACACCGGGGAGCTGTTTTTT

abundance: NA
v_gene: TRBV18
j_gene: TRBJ2-1
d_gene: TRBD2
CDR3aa: CASSPWASGGANEQFF
CDR3nt: TGTGCCAGCTCTCCCTGGGCGAGCGGGGGGGCAAATGAGCAGTTCTTC

abundance: NA
v_gene: TRBV5-1
j_gene: TRBJ2-1
d_gene: TRBD2
CDR3aa: CASSPPGREGVNEQFF
CDR3nt: TGCGCCAGCAGCCCACCTGGGAGGGAGGGTGTGAATGAGCAGTTCTTC

abundance: NA
v_gene: TRBV28
j_gene: TRBJ1-2
d_gene: NA
CDR3aa: CASSPGDNYGYTF
CDR3nt: TGTGCCAGCAGCCCGGGGGATAACTATGGCTACACCTTC

abundance: NA
v_gene: TRBV9
j_gene: TRBJ1-5
d_gene: NA
CDR3aa: CASSATGINQPQHF
CDR3nt: TGTGCCAGCAGCGCGACGGGGATCAATCAGCCCCAGCATTTT

abundance: NA
v_gene: TRBV28
j_gene: TRBJ2-7
d_gene: TRBD1
CDR3aa: CASSLSRDREYEQYF
CDR3nt: TGTGCCAGCAGTTTATCCCGGGACAGGGAATACGAGCAGTACTTC

abundance: few
v_gene: TRBV18
j_gene: TRBJ1-5
d_gene: NA
CDR3aa: CASSPPQGVGQPQHF
CDR3nt: TGTGCCAGCTCACCACCACAGGGAGTTGGTCAGCCCCAGCATTTT

abundance: NA
v_gene: TRBV5-1
j_gene: TRBJ1-2
d_gene: NA
CDR3aa: CASSLGQTPGYTF
CDR3nt: TGCGCCAGCAGCTTGGGACAGACGCCTGGCTACACCTTC

abundance: once
v_gene: TRBV27
j_gene: TRBJ2-2
d_gene: NA
CDR3aa: CASRQITGELFF
CDR3nt: TGTGCCAGCAGACAGATCACCGGGGAGCTGTTTTTT